This section outlines one T cell receptor (beta chain) sequence together with its context. Its antigen is currently unknown. The sample is drawn from a study of Ad26.COV2.S vaccination and SARS-CoV-2 variants. Repertoires were generated with immunoSEQ multiplex PCR, while TCRdb's copy carries only in-frame clones and drops some. The sample has a few hundred thousand clones; roughly 87% are singletons. This CDR3 contains 11 residues. Between the trimmed V and J ends, which lost 4 bases and 13 bases, there was a span of 14 bases. CDR1 is SGHAT and CDR2 is FQDESV in the germline V gene (reference sequence). Sample treatment: some 20 received Ad26.COV2.S at low or high dose, single or two shots; about 5 received placebo; per-sample allocation not given. The samples were gathered on day 63 after the first injection of vaccine or placebo. Findings of the study overall: Vaccine recipients showed a spike-specific TCR breadth that was higher than in placebo recipients.

This sequence originates from a person between 18 and 59 years old who received the Ad26.COV2.S COVID-19 vaccine or a placebo. The sequencing used peripheral blood, collected in a trial of Ad26.COV2.S vaccine versus placebo. This sequence joins TRBV11-1 and TRBJ2-7; D is possibly TRBD1 (5 bases). CDR3 nucleotides: TGTGCCAGCAGCTCAGATGGGGCGAGATACTTC. It codes for CASSSDGARYF.